The 6 T cell receptor beta chains below all came from one sample that was sequenced in a study of blood T cell repertoires in COVID-19. Some clones are missing from TCRdb's copy, which holds only in-frame ones; the method was immunoSEQ multiplex PCR. The table shows fewer than 300,000 clones, with just over 85% occurring only once. Sequenced sample: peripheral blood. The receptor source for this set is a man in his forties or fifties with COVID-19, enrolled during active disease.

This chain links TRBV7-3 with TRBJ2-5, with 9 positions matching TRBD2. The trim removed 9 bases at V and 11 bases at J, leaving 10 bases unmatched. The CDR3 extends over 12 amino acids. Germline assignment: CDR1 SGHTA and CDR2 FQGTGA. CDR3 sequence reads: CASAELAGTQYF. The CDR3 nucleotides are TGTGCCAGTGCCGAGCTAGCGGGGACTCAGTACTTC.

This clone was seen a single time. The chain carries TRBV3-1 (or the pseudogene TRBV3-2) and TRBJ2-7; 12 bases fit TRBD2. The trim removed 4 bases at V and 6 bases at J, leaving 13 bases unmatched. The CDR3 is made up of 17 amino acids. Germline V CDR1 and CDR2: LGHDT, YNNKEL (reference sequence). CDR3: CASSRFPNPTSGSEQYF. The CDR3 region has the DNA TGTGCCAGCAGCCGCTTCCCTAACCCGACTAGCGGGAGCGAGCAGTACTTC.

The gene calls are TRBV11-2 and TRBJ2-1, with TRBD2 matching 8 bases. V gave up 6 bases and J gave up 6 bases; unmatched junction bases: 1. Germline CDR1 is SGHAT and CDR2 is FQNNGV. This CDR3 comprises 12 residues. The CDR3 sequence is CASSTSGNEQFF. The CDR3 region has the DNA TGTGCCAGCAGTACTAGCGGCAATGAGCAGTTCTTC.

This rearrangement joins TRBV5-6 to TRBJ2-7; maybe TRBD1 (6 bases). The CDR3 spans 12 residues. Germline V gene sequence: CDR1 SGHDT, CDR2 YYEEEE. The germline V and J ends were trimmed by 4 bases and 5 bases, with 10 bases remaining between them. CDR3 protein: CASSPQGHEQYF. As DNA, the CDR3 is TGTGCCAGCAGCCCCCAGGGGCACGAGCAGTACTTC. The variable domain in full, with the rest retrieved from reference TRBV5-6 and TRBJ2-7, is DAGVTQSPTHLIKTRGQQVTLRCSPKSGHDTVSWYQQALGQGPQFIFQYYEEEERQRGNFPDRFSGHQFPNYSSELNVNALLLGDSALYLCASSPQGHEQYFGPGTRLTVT.

The V gene is TRBV5-1, the J gene TRBJ2-2; 10 bases agree with TRBD1. Trimming took 0 bases from V and 4 from J; bases not matched to a gene: 12. This CDR3 has 19 residues. Germline V gene data show CDR1 as SGHRS and CDR2 as YFSETQ. This CDR3 reads CASSLVRQGAYASTGELFF. CDR3 DNA: TGCGCCAGCAGCTTGGTTCGACAGGGGGCTTACGCGAGCACCGGGGAGCTGTTTTTT.

The DNA of the CDR3 is TGTGCCAGCAGCGGAGAACTAGCGGGAGCTCTTAGCACAGATACGCAGTATTTT. Amino acid sequence: CASSGELAGALSTDTQYF. The rearrangement links TRBV13 to TRBJ2-3; 11 bases match TRBD2. In germline, CDR1 is PRHDT, CDR2 FYEKMQ (reference sequence). This CDR3 region has 18 residues. V lost 5 bases, J lost 0 bases, and 10 bases stayed unmatched.